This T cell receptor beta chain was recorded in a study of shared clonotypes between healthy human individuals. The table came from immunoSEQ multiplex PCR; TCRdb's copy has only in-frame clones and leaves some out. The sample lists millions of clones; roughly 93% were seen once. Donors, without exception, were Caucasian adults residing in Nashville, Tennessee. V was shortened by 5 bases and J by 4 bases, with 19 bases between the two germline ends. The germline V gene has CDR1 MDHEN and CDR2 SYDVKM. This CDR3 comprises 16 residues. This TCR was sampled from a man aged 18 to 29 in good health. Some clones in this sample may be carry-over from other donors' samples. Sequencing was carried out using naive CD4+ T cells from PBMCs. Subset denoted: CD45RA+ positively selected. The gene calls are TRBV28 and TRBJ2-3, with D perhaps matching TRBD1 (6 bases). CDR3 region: CASSRGNKGIPDTQYF. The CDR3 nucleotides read TGTGCCAGCAGTAGGGGGAACAAGGGGATTCCAGATACGCAGTATTTT.